The T cell receptor beta chain described here comes from a study of cytomegalovirus exposure and HLA in healthy donors. Study conclusions and caveats: Sequencing had likely introduced a cluster of highly shared sequence variants as an artifact. Many donors carried some public TCRs, although rarity characterized most TCR sequences. Cytomegalovirus status was reportedly diagnosed by the classifier with high sensitivity and specificity.

Primers: 60 Vbeta forward and 13 Jbeta reverse. The method was immunoSEQ multiplex PCR; TCRdb's version includes in-frame clones alone and lacks a portion of them. This table has fewer than 200,000 clones, approximately 78% appearing once. Note on this clone: Its cognate antigen is unknown.

V shed 5 bases and J 4 bases; nucleotides not matched to a gene: 7. The germline CDR1 and CDR2 sequences are SGHAT and FQNNGV. The CDR3 is 14 amino acids. The sequence was collected from a girl aged 2 to 9 in good health and CMV-seropositive. What was sequenced was PBMCs. The V call is TRBV11-2, the J call TRBJ1-1, with 7 bases matching TRBD1. The DNA of the CDR3 is TGTGCCAGCAGCCCAGATCAGGGGGGCACTGAAGCTTTCTTT. Translating it yields CASSPDQGGTEAFF.